The next 14 T cell receptor beta chains were all read from a single sample in a study of blood T cell repertoires in COVID-19. Assay: immunoSEQ multiplex PCR; the TCRdb copy retains only in-frame clones and omits some. The data show 100,000 to 150,000 clones, around 82% seen once. Sequenced: peripheral blood. All receptors come from a man aged 55 to 70 with acute or convalescent COVID-19.

Only a few counts were recorded for this clone. V is TRBV4-2 and J is TRBJ1-4; possible D gene TRBD1, 6 bases. V lost 2 bases to trimming and J lost 8 bases, with 18 bases between them. The CDR3 covers 16 residues. CDR1 and CDR2 from the germline V gene are LGHNA and YNFKEQ. The CDR3 here is CASSQRLAGGGEKLFF. The CDR3, as DNA: TGTGCCAGCAGCCAAAGATTAGCGGGGGGCGGGGAAAAACTGTTTTTT.

This clone was observed a single time. The gene calls are TRBV5-1 and TRBJ2-3, with 7 bases that match TRBD1. Germline V lookup: CDR1 SGHRS, CDR2 YFSETQ. V trimming: 6 bases; J trimming: 5 bases; junction bases outside the gene matches: 9. This CDR3 is 14 amino acids long. The CDR3 DNA reads TGCGCCAGCACCTGGACAGGAGAAGGAGATACGCAGTATTTT. It specifies CASTWTGEGDTQYF. The full variable domain, rest sourced from reference TRBV5-1 and TRBJ2-3, is KAGVTQTPRYLIKTRGQQVTLSCSPISGHRSVSWYQQTPGQGLQFLFEYFSETQRNKGNFPGRFSGRQFSNSRSEMNVSTLELGDSALYLCASTWTGEGDTQYFGPGTRLTVL.

V and J are TRBV5-1 and TRBJ2-1; TRBD2 matches 9 bases. The CDR3 covers 14 residues. Losses at the gene ends were 5 bases for V and 4 bases for J; bases not matched to a gene: 4. Germline V lookup: CDR1 SGHRS, CDR2 YFSETQ. The CDR3 nucleotides are TGCGCCAGCAGGGTAGCGGGGGAGTACAATGAGCAGTTCTTC. It codes for CASRVAGEYNEQFF. The variable domain in full, completed from reference TRBV5-1 and TRBJ2-1, reads KAGVTQTPRYLIKTRGQQVTLSCSPISGHRSVSWYQQTPGQGLQFLFEYFSETQRNKGNFPGRFSGRQFSNSRSEMNVSTLELGDSALYLCASRVAGEYNEQFFGPGTRLTVL.

This clone was recorded a few times. The rearrangement uses TRBV7-3 and TRBJ2-5; D gene unclear. Between the trimmed V and J ends, which lost 1 base and 4 bases, there was a span of 16 bases. Germline CDR1 and CDR2: SGHTA and FQGTGA. The CDR3 totals 16 residues. The CDR3 sequence: CASSLRGRQTGETQYF. CDR3 in DNA: TGTGCCAGCAGCTTAAGAGGTCGGCAGACCGGAGAGACCCAGTACTTC.

The chain joins TRBV12-3 or TRBV12-4 to TRBJ2-7; 10 nucleotides agree with TRBD2. This CDR3 spans 13 amino acids. The V segment lost 6 bases and the J segment 2 bases; nucleotides outside the gene matches: 1. CDR3 region: CASRLAGTYEQYF. In nucleotides, the CDR3 is TGTGCCAGCAGACTAGCGGGAACCTACGAGCAGTACTTC.

This clone was detected only once. V is TRBV2 and J is TRBJ2-3; 9 nucleotides agree with TRBD2. V lost 5 bases, J lost 9 bases, and 15 bases stayed unmatched. Looked up from germline, CDR1 is SNHLY and CDR2 is FYNNEI. The CDR3 is 16 amino acids. The CDR3 DNA reads TGTGCCAGCAGTCCCTCGGAAGCGGGGGGTCAGTGGACGCAGTATTTT. Amino acid sequence: CASSPSEAGGQWTQYF.

This clone was detected once. This sequence joins TRBV5-1 and TRBJ1-4; perhaps TRBD1 as D (5 bases). Germline V gene lookup returns CDR1 SGHRS and CDR2 YFSETQ. Deletions cut 0 bases from V and 3 bases from J, with 9 bases between. This CDR3 has 15 amino acids. The CDR3 loop is CASSLGTRANEKLFF. In DNA, the CDR3 is TGCGCCAGCAGCTTGGGGACACGAGCTAATGAAAAACTGTTTTTT.

This chain connects TRBV5-1 to TRBJ1-4, with 7 bases aligning to TRBD1. Germline V gene lookup returns CDR1 SGHRS and CDR2 YFSETQ. This CDR3 has 14 residues. V shed 1 base, J shed 8 bases, and the junction held 5 bases outside the gene matches. CDR3 in DNA: TGCGCCAGCAGCTTGTCGACAGGGAACGAAAAACTGTTTTTT. This translates into CASSLSTGNEKLFF.

The chain has TRBV30 and TRBJ2-6; D unclear. V was clipped by 0 bases and J by 2 bases, with 8 bases between them. CDR1 and CDR2 from the germline V gene are GTSNPN and SVGIG (reference sequence). There are 15 residues in the CDR3. The CDR3 protein is CAWSVSTPGANVLTF. The CDR3 DNA sequence: TGTGCCTGGAGTGTAAGCACGCCTGGGGCCAACGTCCTGACTTTC.

J is TRBJ2-3 and V is TRBV5-1, with 14 bases identical to TRBD2. The junction had 5 bases not matched to a gene; V was cut back by 2 bases and J by 6 bases. Germline V gene data show CDR1 as SGHRS and CDR2 as YFSETQ. CDR3 length: 16 amino acids. The CDR3: CASSFGTSGGVDTQYF. DNA of the CDR3: TGCGCCAGCAGCTTCGGGACTAGCGGGGGTGTGGATACGCAGTATTTT.

The chain employs TRBV2 and TRBJ1-1; D ambiguous. This CDR3 spans 14 amino acids. Germline values: CDR1 SNHLY, CDR2 FYNNEI. Trimming removed 6 bases at V and 1 base at J, with 12 bases between. The CDR3 nucleotides are TGTGCCAGCAGGTCGGTAGGAGGGAACACTGAAGCTTTCTTT. Amino acid sequence: CASRSVGGNTEAFF.

The chain couples TRBV19 to TRBJ2-5; TRBD1 matches 12 bases. This CDR3 spans 16 amino acids. Unmatched junction bases numbered 10, after V lost 5 bases and J lost 6 bases. CDR1 is LNHDA, CDR2 SQIVND, per germline (reference sequence). The CDR3 reads CASSPTGTGGLKTQYF. The DNA of the CDR3 is TGTGCCAGTAGTCCCACCGGGACAGGGGGCCTTAAGACCCAGTACTTC.

This chain links TRBV19 with TRBJ1-2, with TRBD1 matching over 8 bases. This CDR3 has 17 residues. The V and J ends lost 7 bases and 0 bases, in that order; junction bases with no gene match: 13. From germline, CDR1 is LNHDA and CDR2 SQIVND (reference sequence). CDR3 in DNA: TGTGCCAGTACCAAAGTCGAGGCAGGGGGCCCTAACTATGGCTACACCTTC. The encoded protein is CASTKVEAGGPNYGYTF.

This chain joins TRBV30 and TRBJ1-6; TRBD1 agrees at 8 bases. The V gene's germline CDR1 is GTSNPN and CDR2 SVGIG (reference sequence). This CDR3 contains 14 residues. Trimming took 0 bases from V and 11 from J; bases not matched to a gene: 6. The DNA for the CDR3 is TGTGCCTGGAGTGTAGGACAGGGTAGAACACCCCTCCACTTT. This translates into CAWSVGQGRTPLHF.